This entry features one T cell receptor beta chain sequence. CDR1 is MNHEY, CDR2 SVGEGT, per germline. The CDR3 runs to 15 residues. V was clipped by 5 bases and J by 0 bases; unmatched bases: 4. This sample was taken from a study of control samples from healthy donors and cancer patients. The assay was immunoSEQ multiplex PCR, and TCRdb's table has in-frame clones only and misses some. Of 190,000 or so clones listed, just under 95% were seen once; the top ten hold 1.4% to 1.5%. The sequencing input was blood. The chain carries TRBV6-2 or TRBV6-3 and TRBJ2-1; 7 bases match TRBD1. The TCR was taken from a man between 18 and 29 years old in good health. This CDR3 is CASSHQGVSYNEQFF. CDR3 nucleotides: TGTGCCAGCAGTCATCAGGGGGTCTCCTACAATGAGCAGTTCTTC.